This T cell receptor beta chain emerged from a study of T-cell reconstitution after alpha-beta-depleted transplantation in children (TCRdb year 2016). The study in broad terms: The study quantitatively tracked T-cell immune reconstitution after TCRalphabeta/CD19-depleted allogeneic hematopoietic cell transplantation in children using TCR repertoire profiling.

Overall results and qualifications from the work: In some patients, the high TCRbeta diversity seen at day 60 was put down to recipient T cells and intrathymic progenitors that had survived conditioning. About two months after transplant, the apparently early recovery of alphabetaT-cell counts reportedly depended on just several hundred clones that had expanded rapidly and came from non-depleted graft cells. Over the following months the frequencies of hyperexpanded clones went down, and after one year T-cell counts and TCRbeta diversity were mostly credited to newly produced T cells.

The label giving this sample's treatment or condition can be read as: allogeneic hematopoietic cell transplantation with graft depleted of TCRalphabeta T cells and CD19 B cells. The children who served as transplant recipients had been given grafts of TCRalphabeta/CD19-depleted allogeneic hematopoietic cells. The library came from PCR. Sequenced using an Illumina HiSeq 2500. To normalize quantification of the TCRbeta repertoire, the TCR libraries were built with molecular barcoding that relied on unique molecular identifiers. TCRdb reanalyzed the raw reads on its own, using fastp at Q25 for trimming and MiXCR for clone calling, and kept in-frame beta chains. CDR3 protein duplicates are merged, each entry listing the most common genes and DNA. This sample is represented by a few hundred thousand distinct CDR3 sequences; approximately 12% of them were singletons. About 2.2% of the sample lies in the top ten.

This clonotype was found a few times. The clone's antigen remains unknown. Base-call qualities are not available, and no considerably larger clone is one nucleotide away. The germline V gene yields MNHEY for CDR1 and SVGAGI for CDR2. Including cysteine and phenylalanine, the CDR3 has 12 amino acids. Only the CDR3 DNA stays, 36 bases, in frame from base 1. V lost 7 bases and J lost 5 bases; the stretch between them is 12 bases long. Material: PBMCs, mostly from graft donor cells, obtained 360 days after TCRalphabeta/CD19-depleted stem cell transplant. The TCR comes from a male patient younger than 18 who had a stem cell transplant for acute myeloid leukemia, so the T cells may come from the graft donor. Recombination joined TRBV6-5 with TRBJ2-7; the best D guess is TRBD1, with 6 bases matching. The DNA sequence is as follows: TGTGCCAGCACCCACGGACAGAACGAGCAGTACTTC. This sequence encodes CASTHGQNEQYF.